The 5 T cell receptor beta chains in this list originate from one sample, sequenced in a study of glioma-infiltrating T cells (dated by TCRdb to about 2016). This sample was sequenced with an Illumina MiSeq. The iRepertoire nested amplicon-rescue multiplex PCR (arm-PCR) platform was used to amplify TCR alpha and beta CDR3 regions from RNA. Through fastp at Q25 and MiXCR, TCRdb rebuilt clones from the public reads, retaining in-frame beta chains. Records with the same CDR3 protein are collapsed into one entry carrying the most frequent genes and DNA. This sample lists about 89,000 distinct CDR3 sequences; approximately 22% were detected once. 6.7% of the sample lies in the top ten. Sequencing was carried out using glioma tissue, nonneoplastic brain tissue, or PBMCs (not recorded which). The receptor set was obtained from a human donor with low-grade glioma or glioblastoma, undergoing nonglioma brain surgery, or in good health (not recorded which).

Remarks on this clonotype: At one of its ends the junction is not consistent with the germline gene, which may arise from a read error. This chain uses TRBV27 with TRBJ2-1; TRBD1 might be the D (5 bases). This CDR3 is 16 amino acids long. Germline CDR1 MNHEY, CDR2 SMNVEV (reference sequence). This CDR3 reads CASKRDQGYEWNGQFF. CDR3 nucleotide sequence: TGTGCCAGCAAAAGAGACCAGGGATACGAATGGAATGGGCAGTTCTTC.

This clonotype was observed many times. V gene TRBV20-1 combines with J gene TRBJ2-3; 9 bases fit TRBD2. There are 18 residues in the CDR3. Germline CDR1 reads DFQATT; CDR2 reads SNEGSKA (reference sequence). The trim removed 7 bases at V and 3 bases at J, leaving 20 bases unmatched. The CDR3 protein is CSVDLLPSGGNSTDTQYF. The CDR3 DNA is TGCAGTGTTGACCTCCTGCCGAGCGGGGGGAATTCAACAGATACGCAGTATTTT.

Comments on this clonotype: This CDR3 fails to terminate in the conserved phenylalanine or tryptophan, so it likely reflects a read error. V and J are TRBV12-3 or TRBV12-4 and TRBJ1-5; possible D gene TRBD1, 5 bases. V was pared by 11 bases and J by 3 bases, with 17 bases between. This CDR3 comprises 14 residues. CDR3 bases: TGTGCCGGCACCTCGGGACGGTTCAATCAGCCCCAGCATCTT. Residues: CAGTSGRFNQPQHL.

In this sample, this clonotype turned up many times. This sequence joins TRBV24-1 and TRBJ2-3; D is ambiguous. Germline V CDR1 and CDR2: KGHDR, SFDVKD. V gave up 3 bases and J gave up 6 bases, with 12 bases separating them. The CDR3 totals 14 residues. In DNA, the CDR3 is TGTGCCACCAGTGATCCCAGCTCTCCGGATACGCAGTATTTT. This translates into CATSDPSSPDTQYF.

Worth noting for this clonotype: An end of the junction differs from the germline gene, which may be a read error. The rearrangement uses TRBV18 and TRBJ2-7; weak D call: TRBD1 (5 bases). Germline V gene sequence: CDR1 KGHSH, CDR2 LQKENI. The CDR3 has 14 amino acids. The CDR3 reads CTSSQGANAYEQYF. CDR3 nucleotides: TGTACCAGCAGCCAAGGGGCCAACGCCTACGAGCAGTACTTC.